Here is one TCR beta chain with its context. One entry per CDR3 protein results from TCRdb running MiXCR on the reads. The table records 510,000 or so distinct CDR3 sequences, around 27% of them present only once. With V trimmed by 8 bases and J by 7 bases, 5 bases remained unmatched. The CDR3 spans 12 residues. Germline V gene sequence: CDR1 SGHAT, CDR2 FQNNGV. This sample is part of a study of T cell repertoires in cytomegalovirus infection. Study-wide background: Public TCR beta signatures marked donors with CMV infection and the matching HLA.

Sequencing was performed on PBMCs. This sequence was found in a human donor in good health (CMV status not recorded). Some clones in this sample may be carry-over from other donors' samples. V gene TRBV11-2 combines with J gene TRBJ2-1; 7 positions agree with TRBD1. CDR3 loop: CASSETGNEQFF. Here the CDR3 DNA reads TGTGCCAGCTCTGAGACAGGGAATGAGCAGTTCTTC.